The TCR beta chain under discussion was sequenced for a study of T cell responses to AZD1222 COVID-19 vaccine. General study points: With dominance at 160-218 and 743-854, vaccine-associated CD4 TCRs spanned spike. Compared with day 0, the breadth and depth of the Spike-specific TCR repertoire rose significantly after two doses of AZD1222. Baseline seropositives among AZD1222 recipients totaled only 5 to 7. Most donors were white British and more were female, and clonal diversity was possibly underestimated.

As to this clone: Its antigen is unknown.

From germline, CDR1 is LGHNA and CDR2 YSLEER. V shed 0 bases and J shed 7 bases, with 10 bases lying between them. This CDR3 spans 15 amino acids. Method: immunoSEQ multiplex PCR; TCRdb's copy keeps in-frame clones and lacks some. The data hold approximately 110,000 clones, with around 85% observed a single time. This sequence was found in an adult in good health. This chain joins TRBV4-3 and TRBJ1-6; the D is unclear. The sample consisted of peripheral blood, taken on day 0 of AZD1222 vaccination. CDR3 protein: CASSQEGRGNSPLHF. The DNA for the CDR3 is TGCGCCAGCAGCCAAGAAGGACGGGGAAATTCACCCCTCCACTTT.